This is a list of T cell receptor beta chains from one sample in a study of T cells after yellow fever vaccination. TCRdb re-called the 5' RACE reads through MiXCR, storing one row per CDR3 protein. There are over 20,000 distinct CDR3 sequences in the sample; 5.5% occur only once, and around 11% lies in the top ten. The material sequenced was PBMCs, either bulk or a sorted T-cell subset (CD4+, CD8+, memory, or dextramer-sorted; not recorded which), taken 15 days after the yellow fever booster vaccination. All receptors come from a young man who received the YFV17D yellow fever vaccine. The conserved cysteine and the conserved F or W are not part of the CDR3 here. The order of the fields is clone size, V gene, CDR3 protein. Size is stated for part of the rows, as once, few or many counts, or as a class when the clone is expanded.

size: many; V: TRBV24-1; CDR3: ATSETGTGFDEQF
size: many; V: TRBV3-1; CDR3: ASTASGTQY
size: many; V: TRBV24-1; CDR3: ATSDQGTHEQY
size: many; V: TRBV7-6; CDR3: ASSRGAEVYAEQY
size: .; V: TRBV5-6; CDR3: ATSQGRGNTIY
size: many; V: TRBV9; CDR3: ASSGSGGAYNEQF
size: many; V: TRBV20-1; CDR3: SARGGTENEKLF
size: many; V: TRBV7-9; CDR3: ASSLGQGDTDTQY
size: many; V: TRBV7-3; CDR3: ASSTGGAGGETQY
size: many; V: TRBV5-1; CDR3: ASSLGPSSYEQY
size: .; V: TRBV29-1; CDR3: SVLYWETQY
size: many; V: TRBV10-3; CDR3: AISGQGDVETQY
size: many; V: TRBV7-9; CDR3: ASSPPLRLGETQY
size: medium-sized; V: TRBV12-3/TRBV12-4; CDR3: ASSPEGRGRSGGTQY
size: many; V: TRBV12-3/TRBV12-4; CDR3: ASSLGGGETQY
size: many; V: TRBV7-2; CDR3: ASSFYGIPPGNEQY
size: many; V: TRBV5-1; CDR3: ASSLARAGADTQY
size: once; V: TRBV6-5; CDR3: ASSSQNFGNSPLH
size: many; V: TRBV7-2; CDR3: ASSPQQGGYEQY
size: many; V: TRBV10-2; CDR3: ASRVGTSGTREQF
size: many; V: TRBV7-2; CDR3: ASSPRRSSSYNEQF
size: many; V: TRBV6-5; CDR3: ASSYPKVAGGSSYNEQF
size: many; V: TRBV20-1; CDR3: SARVGGLYSNQPQH
size: many; V: TRBV14; CDR3: ASSSTQGYNEQF
size: many; V: TRBV5-1; CDR3: ASSLGGAWETQY
size: many; V: TRBV5-1; CDR3: ASSLDDTGELF
size: many; V: TRBV29-1; CDR3: SAQGETGQLTYGYT
size: many; V: TRBV6-2/TRBV6-3; CDR3: ASRSGLAPYNEQF
size: many; V: TRBV5-1; CDR3: ASSRGTRAGQDTQY
size: many; V: TRBV7-2; CDR3: ASSWAADTQY
size: many; V: TRBV7-2; CDR3: ASVGGQATDTQY
size: many; V: TRBV29-1; CDR3: SVDLGLGTDTQY
size: many; V: TRBV4-2; CDR3: ASSQVGAAYEQY
size: many; V: TRBV29-1; CDR3: SVDKGRDTEAF
size: many; V: TRBV6-5; CDR3: ASRTDTGELF
size: many; V: TRBV18; CDR3: ASSPNTDTQY
size: many; V: TRBV12-3/TRBV12-4; CDR3: ASSRTSGSGQETQY
size: many; V: TRBV15; CDR3: ATSSQTSSTDTQY
size: many; V: TRBV10-3; CDR3: AISVYSPKTSGMGGELF
size: many; V: TRBV9; CDR3: ASSVAPSPSNEQF
size: medium-sized; V: TRBV29-1; CDR3: SVRPGVGETQY
size: many; V: TRBV7-2; CDR3: ASSSSTSEGRTQY
size: many; V: TRBV20-1; CDR3: SANLPGLAAYEQY
size: many; V: TRBV20-1; CDR3: SARTSGSSWTDTQY
size: many; V: TRBV3-1; CDR3: ASSPGTPNTIY
size: many; V: TRBV6-2/TRBV6-3; CDR3: ASTKLGGGNEQF
size: many; V: TRBV20-1; CDR3: SARDFRGLQY
size: many; V: TRBV28; CDR3: ASSLGGFGGQPQH
size: many; V: TRBV5-6; CDR3: ASSLDSGPGTGELF
size: many; V: TRBV28; CDR3: ASSPNQYYWQETQY
size: many; V: TRBV19; CDR3: ASSLAFQAKNIQY
size: many; V: TRBV2; CDR3: ASSARTANSPLH
size: medium-sized; V: TRBV20-1; CDR3: SARDATNYGYT
size: many; V: TRBV27; CDR3: ASSLGVGVSYEQY
size: many; V: TRBV7-2; CDR3: ASSLKGDSPLH